The source of this T cell receptor (beta chain) is a study of T cell responses to AZD1222 COVID-19 vaccine. General study results and limits: There were mostly white British donors and more females than males, and clonal diversity was possibly underestimated. Among vaccine-associated CD4 TCRs, coverage spanned spike, with dominance at 160-218 and 743-854.

A remark on this clone: Its specificity is unknown.

TCRdb's table, derived via immunoSEQ multiplex PCR, lists solely in-frame clones and lacks some. The table lists about 130,000 clones, around 90% of them singletons. The length of the CDR3 is 14 residues. Trimming removed 5 bases at V and 0 bases at J, with 11 bases between. Germline V gene lookup returns CDR1 LGHDT and CDR2 YNNKEL (reference sequence). Here the sequenced sample was peripheral blood, taken on day 0 of AZD1222 vaccination. This chain joins TRBV3-1 (or the pseudogene TRBV3-2) and TRBJ2-7; D unclear. The source of this sequence is an adult in good health. CDR3 nucleotide sequence: TGTGCCAGCAGCTCCGCCGTTCTCTCCTACGAGCAGTACTTC. Translation: CASSSAVLSYEQYF.